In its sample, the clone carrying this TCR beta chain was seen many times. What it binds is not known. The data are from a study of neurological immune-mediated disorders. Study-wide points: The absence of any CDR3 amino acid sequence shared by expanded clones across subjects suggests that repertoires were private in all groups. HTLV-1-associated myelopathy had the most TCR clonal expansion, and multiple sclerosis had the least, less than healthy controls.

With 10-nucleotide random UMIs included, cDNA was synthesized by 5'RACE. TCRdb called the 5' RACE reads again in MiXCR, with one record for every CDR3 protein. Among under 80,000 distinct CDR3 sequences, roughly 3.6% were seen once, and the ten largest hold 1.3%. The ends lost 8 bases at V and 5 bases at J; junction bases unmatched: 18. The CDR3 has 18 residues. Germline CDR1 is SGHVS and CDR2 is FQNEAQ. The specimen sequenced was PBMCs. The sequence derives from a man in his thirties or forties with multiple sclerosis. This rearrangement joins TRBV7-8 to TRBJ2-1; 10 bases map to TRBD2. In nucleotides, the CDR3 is TGTGCCAGCGGCATACTACCGAGCGGGGGGGCGTCCAACAATGAGCAGTTCTTC. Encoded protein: CASGILPSGGASNNEQFF.